This TCR beta chain was identified in a study of blood T cell repertoires in COVID-19. Across the study: T cells, B-cell-depleted T cells, or PBMCs supplied cDNA or gDNA.

This CDR3 comprises 14 residues. The V gene's germline CDR1 is MGHRA and CDR2 YSYEKL. Unmatched junction bases numbered 8, after V lost 5 bases and J lost 5 bases. Per the study methods: Reference gene primer amplification in the assay estimated nucleated cell counts. Clones were sequenced by immunoSEQ multiplex PCR, and TCRdb holds only the in-frame ones, with some missing. That table supplies the V and J calls and clone size; D and trimming were determined from the DNA. The table lists 55,000 to 90,000 clones, about 80% of them singletons. The sample taken for sequencing was peripheral blood. This chain links TRBV4-1 with TRBJ1-1; 7 positions agree with TRBD1. The TCR sequence derives from a woman aged 55-70 years with acute or convalescent COVID-19. CDR3 nucleotide sequence: TGCGCCAGCAGCTCCACCAGGGGGGATACTGAAGCTTTCTTT. It specifies CASSSTRGDTEAFF.